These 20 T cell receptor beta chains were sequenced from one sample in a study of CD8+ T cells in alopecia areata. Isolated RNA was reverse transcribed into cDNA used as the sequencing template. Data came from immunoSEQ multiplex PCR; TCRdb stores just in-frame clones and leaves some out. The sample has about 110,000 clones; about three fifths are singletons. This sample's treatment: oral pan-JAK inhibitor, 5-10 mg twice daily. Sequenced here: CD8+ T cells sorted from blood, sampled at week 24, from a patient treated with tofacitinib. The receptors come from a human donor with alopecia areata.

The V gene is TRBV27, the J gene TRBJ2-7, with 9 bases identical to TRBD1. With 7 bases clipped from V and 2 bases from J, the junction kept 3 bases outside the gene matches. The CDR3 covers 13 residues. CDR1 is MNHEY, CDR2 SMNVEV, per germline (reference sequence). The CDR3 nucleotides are TGTGCCAGCACGGGGACAGGGACCTACGAGCAGTACTTC. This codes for CASTGTGTYEQYF.

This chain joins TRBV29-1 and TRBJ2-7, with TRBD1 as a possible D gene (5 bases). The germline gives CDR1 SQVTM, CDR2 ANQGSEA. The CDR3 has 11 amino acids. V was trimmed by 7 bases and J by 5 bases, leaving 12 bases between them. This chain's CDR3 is CSATDTHEQYF. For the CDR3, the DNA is TGCAGCGCAACGGACACGCACGAGCAGTACTTC.

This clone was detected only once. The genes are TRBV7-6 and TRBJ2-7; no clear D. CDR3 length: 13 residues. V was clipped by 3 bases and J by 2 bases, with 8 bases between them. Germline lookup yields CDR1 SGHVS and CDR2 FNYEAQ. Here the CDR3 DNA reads TGTGCCAGCAGCTTGTCCCAAACCTACGAGCAGTACTTC. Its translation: CASSLSQTYEQYF.

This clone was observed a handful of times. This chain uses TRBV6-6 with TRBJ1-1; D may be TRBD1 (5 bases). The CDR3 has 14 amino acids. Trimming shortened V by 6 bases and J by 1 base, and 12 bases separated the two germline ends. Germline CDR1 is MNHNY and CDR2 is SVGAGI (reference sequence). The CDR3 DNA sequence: TGTGCCAGCAGCCTCCTTACAGGGAACACTGAAGCTTTCTTT. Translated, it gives CASSLLTGNTEAFF.

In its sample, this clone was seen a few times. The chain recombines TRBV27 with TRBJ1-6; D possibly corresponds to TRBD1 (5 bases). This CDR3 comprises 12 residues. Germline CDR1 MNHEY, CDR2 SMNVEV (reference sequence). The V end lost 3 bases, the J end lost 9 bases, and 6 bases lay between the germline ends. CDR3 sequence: CASSLGRSPLHF. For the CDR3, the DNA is TGTGCCAGCAGTTTGGGGCGTTCACCCCTCCACTTT.

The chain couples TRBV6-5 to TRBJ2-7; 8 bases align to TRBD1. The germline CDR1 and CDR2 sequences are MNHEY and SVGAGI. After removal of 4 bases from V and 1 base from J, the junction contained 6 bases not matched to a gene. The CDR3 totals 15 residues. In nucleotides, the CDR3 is TGTGCCAGCAGTTCGCCGAGGACAGGGTCCTACGAGCAGTACTTC. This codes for CASSSPRTGSYEQYF.

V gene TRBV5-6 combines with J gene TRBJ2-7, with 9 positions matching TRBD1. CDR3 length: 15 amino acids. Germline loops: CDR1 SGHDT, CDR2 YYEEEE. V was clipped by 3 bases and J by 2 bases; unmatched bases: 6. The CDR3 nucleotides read TGTGCCAGCAGCTGGACAGGGGTTACAACCTACGAGCAGTACTTC. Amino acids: CASSWTGVTTYEQYF.

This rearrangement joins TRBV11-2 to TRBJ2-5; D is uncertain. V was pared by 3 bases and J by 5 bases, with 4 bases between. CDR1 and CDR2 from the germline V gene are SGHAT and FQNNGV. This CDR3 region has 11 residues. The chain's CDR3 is CASSFRETQYF. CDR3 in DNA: TGTGCCAGCAGCTTTAGGGAGACCCAGTACTTC.

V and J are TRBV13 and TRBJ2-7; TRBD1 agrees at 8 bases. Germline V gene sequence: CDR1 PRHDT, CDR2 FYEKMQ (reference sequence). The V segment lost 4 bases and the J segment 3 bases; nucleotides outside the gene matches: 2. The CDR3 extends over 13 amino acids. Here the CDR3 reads CASSYGQGYEQYF. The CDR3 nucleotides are TGTGCCAGCAGCTACGGACAGGGCTACGAGCAGTACTTC. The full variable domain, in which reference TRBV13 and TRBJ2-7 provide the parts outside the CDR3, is AAGVIQSPRHLIKEKRETATLKCYPIPRHDTVYWYQQGPGQDPQFLISFYEKMQSDKGSIPDRFSAQQFSDYHSELNMSSLELGDSALYFCASSYGQGYEQYFGPGTRLTVT.

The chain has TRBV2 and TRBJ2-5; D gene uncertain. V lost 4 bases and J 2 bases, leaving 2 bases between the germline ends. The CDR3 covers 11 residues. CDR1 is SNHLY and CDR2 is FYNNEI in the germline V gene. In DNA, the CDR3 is TGTGCCAGCAGTGGACAAGAGACCCAGTACTTC. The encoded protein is CASSGQETQYF.

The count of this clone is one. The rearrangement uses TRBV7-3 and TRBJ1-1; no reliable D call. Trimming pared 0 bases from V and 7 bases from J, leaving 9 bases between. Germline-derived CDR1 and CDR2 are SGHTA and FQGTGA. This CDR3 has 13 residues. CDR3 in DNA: TGTGCCAGCAGCTTAACGCTAGGGAGTGAAGCTTTCTTT. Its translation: CASSLTLGSEAFF. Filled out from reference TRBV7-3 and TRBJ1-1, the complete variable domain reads GAGVSQTPSNKVTEKGKYVELRCDPISGHTALYWYRQSLGQGPEFLIYFQGTGAADDSGLPNDRFFAVRPEGSVSTLKIQRTERGDSAVYLCASSLTLGSEAFFGQGTRLTVV.

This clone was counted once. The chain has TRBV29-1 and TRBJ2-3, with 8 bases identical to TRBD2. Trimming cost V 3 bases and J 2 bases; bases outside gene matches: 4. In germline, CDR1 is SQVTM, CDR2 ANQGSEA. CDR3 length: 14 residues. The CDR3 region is CSVDAGLDTDTQYF. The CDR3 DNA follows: TGCAGCGTTGACGCGGGACTAGACACAGATACGCAGTATTTT.

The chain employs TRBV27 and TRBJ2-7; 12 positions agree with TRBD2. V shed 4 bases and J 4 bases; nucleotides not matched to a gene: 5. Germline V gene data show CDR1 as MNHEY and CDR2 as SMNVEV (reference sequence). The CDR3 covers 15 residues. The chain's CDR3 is CASSSWTSGDYEQYF. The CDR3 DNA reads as TGTGCCAGCAGTTCTTGGACTAGCGGGGATTACGAGCAGTACTTC.

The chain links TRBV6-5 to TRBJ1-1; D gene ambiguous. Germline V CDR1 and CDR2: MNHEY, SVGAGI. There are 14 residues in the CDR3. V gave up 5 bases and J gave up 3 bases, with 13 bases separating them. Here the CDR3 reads CASSLGGSHTEAFF. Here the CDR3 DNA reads TGTGCCAGCAGTCTAGGAGGGTCCCACACTGAAGCTTTCTTT.

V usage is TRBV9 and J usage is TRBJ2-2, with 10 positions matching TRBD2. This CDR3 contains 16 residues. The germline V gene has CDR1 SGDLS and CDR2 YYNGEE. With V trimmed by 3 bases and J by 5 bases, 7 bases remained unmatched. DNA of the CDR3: TGTGCCAGCAGCGACCCACTAGCGGGGCTAACCGGGGAGCTGTTTTTT. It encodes CASSDPLAGLTGELFF.

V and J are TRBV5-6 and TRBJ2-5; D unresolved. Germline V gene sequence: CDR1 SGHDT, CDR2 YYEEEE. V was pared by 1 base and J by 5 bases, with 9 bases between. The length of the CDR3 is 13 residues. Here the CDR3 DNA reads TGTGCCAGCAGCTTGAACGATGAGGAGACCCAGTACTTC. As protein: CASSLNDEETQYF.

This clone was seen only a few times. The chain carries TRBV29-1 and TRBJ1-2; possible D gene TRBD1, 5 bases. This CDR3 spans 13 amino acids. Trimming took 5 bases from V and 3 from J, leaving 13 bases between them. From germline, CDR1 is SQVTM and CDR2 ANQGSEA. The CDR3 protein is CSVFWGEDYGYTF. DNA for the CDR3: TGCAGCGTTTTCTGGGGCGAGGACTATGGCTACACCTTC. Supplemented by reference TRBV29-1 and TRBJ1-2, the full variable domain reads SAVISQKPSRDICQRGTSLTIQCQVDSQVTMMFWYRQQPGQSLTLIATANQGSEATYESGFVIDKFPISRPNLTFSTLTVSNMSPEDSSIYLCSVFWGEDYGYTFGSGTRLTVV.

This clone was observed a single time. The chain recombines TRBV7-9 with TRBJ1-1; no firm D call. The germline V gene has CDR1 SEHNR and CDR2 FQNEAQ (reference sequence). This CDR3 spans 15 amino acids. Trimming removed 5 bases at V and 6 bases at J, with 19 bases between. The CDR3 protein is CASSPLFSGLPEAFF. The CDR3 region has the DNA TGTGCCAGCAGCCCTCTGTTCTCGGGCCTTCCTGAAGCTTTCTTT.

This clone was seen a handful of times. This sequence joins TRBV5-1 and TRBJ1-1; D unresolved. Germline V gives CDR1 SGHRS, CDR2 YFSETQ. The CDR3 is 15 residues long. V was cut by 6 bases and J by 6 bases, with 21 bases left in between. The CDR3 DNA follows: TGCGCCAGCAATCAGTCTCGGTCTCAGGACCCTGAAGCTTTCTTT. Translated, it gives CASNQSRSQDPEAFF.

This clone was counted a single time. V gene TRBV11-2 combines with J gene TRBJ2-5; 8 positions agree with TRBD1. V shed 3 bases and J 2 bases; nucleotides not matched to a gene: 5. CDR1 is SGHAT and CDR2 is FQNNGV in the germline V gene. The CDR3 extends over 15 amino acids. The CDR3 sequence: CASSFGTGQQETQYF. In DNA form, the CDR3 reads TGTGCCAGCAGCTTTGGGACAGGTCAGCAAGAGACCCAGTACTTC.